What follows are 4 T cell receptor beta chains derived from one specimen sequenced in a study of regulatory T cells in long-lasting Graves disease. Arm-PCR of CDR3 regions with iRepertoire HTBI primers generated TCR beta libraries. TCRdb re-analysed the multiplex PCR reads in MiXCR, keeping a single row per CDR3 protein. The data contain 450,000 to 600,000 distinct CDR3 sequences, 13% of them singletons. Time point given: newly diagnosed GD, antithyroid drugs for less than 3 months. The TCR library was made from RNA extracted from PBMCs. This sample was also put to use in a study of T cells in Graves' hyperthyroidism and ophthalmopathy.

The sequences come from peripheral blood mononuclear cells (PBMCs), collected at new diagnosis, from a patient treated with antithyroid drugs. These receptors were obtained from a man aged 25-40 years with Graves disease.

This clonotype was counted many times. This chain joins TRBV11-2 and TRBJ2-3, with a possible D match to TRBD1 (5 bases). The J call may be in error: the DNA end matches TRBJ1-3 better. This CDR3 spans 12 amino acids. Germline assignment: CDR1 SGHAT and CDR2 FQNNGV. The CDR3 DNA reads as TGTGCCAGCAGCCGCCCCGGGACTAGCATATATTTT. It translates to CASSRPGTSIYF.

This clonotype has at least ten counts. The chain joins TRBV2 to TRBJ1-6; 7 positions agree with TRBD1. The CDR3 is 16 residues long. The germline V gene encodes CDR1 SNHLY and CDR2 FYNNEI. With V trimmed by 0 bases and J by 9 bases, 8 bases remained unmatched. DNA of the CDR3: TGTGCCAGCAGTGAAGCGCTTGCAGGGGGTAGTTCACCCCTCCACTTT. It encodes CASSEALAGGSSPLHF.

This clonotype was recorded many times. The rearrangement uses TRBV7-9 and TRBJ1-1; D call uncertain. Deletions cut 7 bases from V and 7 bases from J, with 13 bases between. The CDR3 runs 12 residues. Germline V gene sequence: CDR1 SEHNR, CDR2 FQNEAQ (reference sequence). The CDR3 loop reads CASMGREDEAFF. CDR3 DNA sequence: TGTGCCAGCATGGGTCGGGAGGATGAAGCTTTCTTT.

This clonotype occurred many times. V gene TRBV12-3 or TRBV12-4 combines with J gene TRBJ1-5; D might be TRBD1 (5 bases). This CDR3 region has 12 residues. V lost 3 bases and J lost 10, with 10 bases in between. CDR3: CASSFGGSPQHF. In DNA, the CDR3 is TGTGCCAGCAGTTTTGGGGGATCCCCCCAGCATTTT.